This is a list of T cell receptor beta chains from one sample in a study of cytomegalovirus exposure and HLA in healthy donors. TCRdb's copy holds only in-frame clones and misses some; the assay was immunoSEQ multiplex PCR. Counted here are 120,000 or so clones, 89% occurring once; the ten biggest clones make up roughly 2%. Sequencing input: PBMCs. The receptor set was obtained from a woman between 18 and 29 years old in good health and CMV-seronegative. CDR3s include the opening cysteine and the closing phenylalanine or tryptophan. Fields, in order: D gene, J gene, clone size, V gene, CDR3 protein, CDR3 DNA. The D gene is left open where the match is weak. The size of a clone is reported for some rows only, either as once, few or many, or as a class for expanded clones.

d_gene: TRBD2; j_gene: TRBJ2-5; abundance: -; v_gene: TRBV27; CDR3aa: CASSFRLAGGRWETQYF; CDR3nt: TGTGCCAGCAGTTTTCGGCTAGCGGGAGGGCGATGGGAGACCCAGTACTTC
d_gene: -; j_gene: TRBJ2-3; abundance: -; v_gene: TRBV7-3; CDR3aa: CASSYGTSPSTDTQYF; CDR3nt: TGTGCCAGCAGCTACGGGACATCGCCTAGCACAGATACGCAGTATTTT
d_gene: TRBD2; j_gene: TRBJ2-7; abundance: -; v_gene: TRBV4-1; CDR3aa: CASSQEAGVSYEQYF; CDR3nt: TGCGCCAGCAGCCAAGAAGCGGGAGTGAGCTACGAGCAGTACTTC
d_gene: -; j_gene: TRBJ1-3; abundance: -; v_gene: TRBV4-1; CDR3aa: CASSRARAGSGNTIYF; CDR3nt: TGCGCCAGCAGTAGGGCTCGAGCAGGGTCGGGAAACACCATATATTTT
d_gene: -; j_gene: TRBJ1-1; abundance: -; v_gene: TRBV2; CDR3aa: CASSGTEGNTEAFF; CDR3nt: TGTGCCAGCAGTGGAACAGAAGGGAACACTGAAGCTTTCTTT
d_gene: TRBD2; j_gene: TRBJ2-3; abundance: -; v_gene: TRBV29-1; CDR3aa: CSGTWGGRIIDTQYF; CDR3nt: TGCAGCGGTACCTGGGGCGGGAGAATTATAGATACGCAGTATTTT
d_gene: TRBD2; j_gene: TRBJ2-7; abundance: -; v_gene: TRBV15; CDR3aa: CATSRVGGGHYEQYF; CDR3nt: TGTGCCACCAGCAGAGTCGGGGGGGGGCACTACGAGCAGTACTTC
d_gene: TRBD1; j_gene: TRBJ2-7; abundance: -; v_gene: TRBV5-5; CDR3aa: CASSLLGTASYEQYF; CDR3nt: TGTGCCAGCAGCTTACTCGGGACAGCTTCCTACGAGCAGTACTTC
d_gene: -; j_gene: TRBJ2-7; abundance: -; v_gene: TRBV28; CDR3aa: CASSPPRHEQYF; CDR3nt: TGTGCCAGCAGTCCCCCGCGCCACGAGCAGTACTTC
d_gene: -; j_gene: TRBJ1-1; abundance: -; v_gene: TRBV28; CDR3aa: CASTHRVFTEAFF; CDR3nt: TGTGCCAGCACCCACAGGGTTTTCACTGAAGCTTTCTTT
d_gene: TRBD2; j_gene: TRBJ2-3; abundance: -; v_gene: TRBV6-1; CDR3aa: CASSEGDSGSDTQYF; CDR3nt: TGTGCCAGCAGTGAAGGGGATAGCGGGAGTGATACGCAGTATTTT
d_gene: -; j_gene: TRBJ2-3; abundance: -; v_gene: TRBV2; CDR3aa: CASVGAGRRTQGTDTQYF; CDR3nt: TGTGCCAGCGTGGGGGCAGGGCGCCGAACCCAGGGGACAGATACGCAGTATTTT
d_gene: TRBD1; j_gene: TRBJ2-3; abundance: -; v_gene: TRBV7-8; CDR3aa: CASSLEVTGADTQYF; CDR3nt: TGTGCCAGCAGCTTAGAAGTGACAGGGGCAGATACGCAGTATTTT
d_gene: -; j_gene: TRBJ2-7; abundance: once; v_gene: TRBV6-7; CDR3aa: CASSYSQGPRSYEQYF; CDR3nt: TGTGCCAGCAGTTACTCACAGGGCCCCCGTTCCTACGAGCAGTACTTC
d_gene: -; j_gene: TRBJ2-7; abundance: -; v_gene: TRBV13; CDR3aa: CASSLFSGTYEQYF; CDR3nt: TGTGCCAGCAGCCTGTTTTCAGGGACCTACGAGCAGTACTTC
d_gene: -; j_gene: TRBJ2-3; abundance: -; v_gene: TRBV11-3; CDR3aa: CASSLGTDTQYF; CDR3nt: TGTGCCAGCAGCTTAGGCACTGATACGCAGTATTTT
d_gene: TRBD1; j_gene: TRBJ1-3; abundance: -; v_gene: TRBV9; CDR3aa: CASSVGGTAHPSGNTIYF; CDR3nt: TGTGCCAGCAGCGTAGGCGGGACAGCTCATCCCTCTGGAAACACCATATATTTT
d_gene: -; j_gene: TRBJ2-7; abundance: -; v_gene: TRBV28; CDR3aa: CASSSLGGSYEQYF; CDR3nt: TGTGCCAGCAGTTCTTTAGGGGGATCCTACGAGCAGTACTTC
d_gene: -; j_gene: TRBJ2-7; abundance: -; v_gene: TRBV12-5; CDR3aa: CASGLVLGTSGYEQYF; CDR3nt: TGTGCTAGTGGTTTGGTACTCGGGACATCGGGCTACGAGCAGTACTTC
d_gene: TRBD1; j_gene: TRBJ2-7; abundance: -; v_gene: TRBV27; CDR3aa: CASSSLGTGRNEQYF; CDR3nt: TGTGCCAGCAGTTCCCTTGGGACAGGGCGCAACGAGCAGTACTTC
d_gene: -; j_gene: TRBJ1-2; abundance: -; v_gene: TRBV5-4; CDR3aa: CASSLGRGNYGYTF; CDR3nt: TGTGCCAGCAGCTTGGGCCGAGGGAACTATGGCTACACCTTC
d_gene: TRBD1; j_gene: TRBJ1-1; abundance: -; v_gene: TRBV29-1; CDR3aa: CSVAAGGRTEAFF; CDR3nt: TGCAGCGTTGCGGCAGGGGGGAGAACTGAAGCTTTCTTT
d_gene: TRBD1; j_gene: TRBJ2-7; abundance: -; v_gene: TRBV7-6; CDR3aa: CASSLEPGQGSGPYEQYF; CDR3nt: TGTGCCAGCAGCTTGGAACCGGGACAGGGGTCGGGCCCCTACGAGCAGTACTTC
d_gene: TRBD2; j_gene: TRBJ2-3; abundance: once; v_gene: TRBV27; CDR3aa: CASSLGVGLAGEDTQYF; CDR3nt: TGTGCCAGCAGTTTAGGGGTGGGACTAGCGGGAGAAGATACGCAGTATTTT
d_gene: -; j_gene: TRBJ2-1; abundance: -; v_gene: TRBV28; CDR3aa: CASSPPVGPNEQFF; CDR3nt: TGTGCCAGCAGTCCTCCGGTGGGCCCCAATGAGCAGTTCTTC
d_gene: -; j_gene: TRBJ2-7; abundance: -; v_gene: TRBV7-2; CDR3aa: CASSPDTGRYEQYF; CDR3nt: TGTGCCAGCAGCCCGGACACCGGGCGATACGAGCAGTACTTC
d_gene: -; j_gene: TRBJ1-4; abundance: -; v_gene: TRBV2; CDR3aa: CASSVGRVGEKLFF; CDR3nt: TGTGCCAGCAGTGTCGGCAGGGTGGGTGAAAAACTGTTTTTT
d_gene: -; j_gene: TRBJ1-4; abundance: -; v_gene: TRBV29-1; CDR3aa: CSVVWDFNEKLFF; CDR3nt: TGCAGCGTTGTCTGGGACTTTAATGAAAAACTGTTTTTT
d_gene: TRBD2; j_gene: TRBJ2-1; abundance: -; v_gene: TRBV11-2; CDR3aa: CASSLDRGTSGGGSYNEQFF; CDR3nt: TGTGCCAGCAGCTTAGATCGGGGAACTAGCGGGGGTGGGTCCTACAATGAGCAGTTCTTC
d_gene: -; j_gene: TRBJ2-1; abundance: -; v_gene: TRBV28; CDR3aa: CASSLISQSSYNEQFF; CDR3nt: TGTGCCAGCAGTTTAATTAGCCAGAGCTCCTACAATGAGCAGTTCTTC
d_gene: -; j_gene: TRBJ2-7; abundance: -; v_gene: TRBV7-2; CDR3aa: CASSQIPGLPKLYEQYF; CDR3nt: TGTGCCAGCAGCCAAATTCCGGGACTTCCTAAGCTCTACGAGCAGTACTTC
d_gene: TRBD1; j_gene: TRBJ1-2; abundance: -; v_gene: TRBV7-8; CDR3aa: CASSVLQGYGYTF; CDR3nt: TGTGCCAGCAGCGTACTACAGGGGTATGGCTACACCTTC
d_gene: TRBD1; j_gene: TRBJ2-7; abundance: -; v_gene: TRBV4-1; CDR3aa: CASRWTGESLYEQYF; CDR3nt: TGCGCCAGCAGATGGACAGGGGAGTCTCTCTACGAGCAGTACTTC
d_gene: -; j_gene: TRBJ2-7; abundance: -; v_gene: TRBV27; CDR3aa: CASSLTTGKQYF; CDR3nt: TGTGCCAGCAGTTTAACGACCGGGAAGCAGTACTTC
d_gene: TRBD1; j_gene: TRBJ2-7; abundance: few; v_gene: TRBV14; CDR3aa: CASSLNRDSLYEQYF; CDR3nt: TGTGCCAGCAGCCTGAACCGGGACAGCCTCTACGAGCAGTACTTC
d_gene: -; j_gene: TRBJ1-1; abundance: -; v_gene: TRBV11-2; CDR3aa: CASRFPATGTNTEAFF; CDR3nt: TGTGCCAGCAGGTTCCCGGCGACAGGTACGAACACTGAAGCTTTCTTT
d_gene: TRBD1; j_gene: TRBJ1-1; abundance: -; v_gene: TRBV28; CDR3aa: CASNSRTGTGSGTEAFF; CDR3nt: TGTGCCAGCAACTCTCGCACGGGGACAGGAAGCGGCACTGAAGCTTTCTTT
d_gene: -; j_gene: TRBJ2-7; abundance: -; v_gene: TRBV7-9; CDR3aa: CASSWLATEQYF; CDR3nt: TGTGCCAGCAGCTGGCTAGCAACCGAGCAGTACTTC
d_gene: TRBD1; j_gene: TRBJ1-1; abundance: -; v_gene: TRBV10-3; CDR3aa: CAITQGGNTEAFF; CDR3nt: TGTGCCATCACCCAGGGGGGGAACACTGAAGCTTTCTTT
d_gene: TRBD1; j_gene: TRBJ1-2; abundance: -; v_gene: TRBV7-9; CDR3aa: CASSPRQGRSYGYTF; CDR3nt: TGTGCCAGCAGCCCAAGACAGGGACGATCCTATGGCTACACCTTC
d_gene: -; j_gene: TRBJ1-1; abundance: -; v_gene: TRBV10-3; CDR3aa: CAISVGGDPSFF; CDR3nt: TGTGCCATCAGTGTAGGAGGAGATCCGTCTTTCTTT
d_gene: TRBD1; j_gene: TRBJ2-7; abundance: -; v_gene: TRBV5-8; CDR3aa: CASSLPGGQYEQYF; CDR3nt: TGTGCCAGCAGCTTGCCAGGGGGCCAATACGAGCAGTACTTC
d_gene: -; j_gene: TRBJ1-1; abundance: -; v_gene: TRBV7-3; CDR3aa: CASSTPGHFLRGAFF; CDR3nt: TGTGCCAGCAGTACTCCGGGACACTTCCTCAGGGGAGCTTTCTTT
d_gene: -; j_gene: TRBJ1-1; abundance: -; v_gene: TRBV27; CDR3aa: CASSPLGFMNTEAFF; CDR3nt: TGTGCCAGCAGCCCCCTAGGATTCATGAACACTGAAGCTTTCTTT
d_gene: TRBD2; j_gene: TRBJ2-7; abundance: -; v_gene: TRBV30; CDR3aa: CAWSATSGRVLGSYYEQYF; CDR3nt: TGTGCCTGGAGTGCGACTAGCGGGAGAGTCCTAGGCTCCTACTACGAGCAGTACTTC
d_gene: TRBD2; j_gene: TRBJ2-7; abundance: -; v_gene: TRBV28; CDR3aa: CASSLPGTSGSFYEQYF; CDR3nt: TGTGCCAGCAGTTTACCGGGGACTAGCGGGAGTTTCTACGAGCAGTACTTC
d_gene: -; j_gene: TRBJ1-1; abundance: -; v_gene: TRBV27; CDR3aa: CASSLYRSGTEAFF; CDR3nt: TGTGCCAGCAGTTTATATAGATCGGGGACTGAAGCTTTCTTT
d_gene: -; j_gene: TRBJ1-2; abundance: few; v_gene: TRBV19; CDR3aa: CASSRTYGYTF; CDR3nt: TGTGCCAGTAGCCGAACTTATGGCTACACCTTC
d_gene: -; j_gene: TRBJ1-2; abundance: -; v_gene: TRBV10-3; CDR3aa: CAIGGEVWLPPYGYTF; CDR3nt: TGTGCCATCGGGGGGGAAGTCTGGCTTCCCCCTTATGGCTACACCTTC
d_gene: -; j_gene: TRBJ2-5; abundance: few; v_gene: TRBV7-2; CDR3aa: CASSLFQRGETQYF; CDR3nt: TGTGCCAGCAGCTTATTTCAGCGCGGGGAGACCCAGTACTTC
d_gene: TRBD2; j_gene: TRBJ2-7; abundance: -; v_gene: TRBV25-1; CDR3aa: CASSRPGGPYEQYF; CDR3nt: TGTGCCAGCAGTCGCCCGGGGGGTCCCTACGAGCAGTACTTC
d_gene: -; j_gene: TRBJ1-4; abundance: -; v_gene: TRBV6-1; CDR3aa: CASSERTLLKRKLFF; CDR3nt: TGTGCCAGCAGCGAACGGACACTATTGAAAAGAAAACTGTTTTTT
d_gene: TRBD2; j_gene: TRBJ2-3; abundance: -; v_gene: TRBV7-9; CDR3aa: CASSARAGLDTQYF; CDR3nt: TGTGCCAGCAGCGCCCGAGCGGGACTAGATACGCAGTATTTT